This T cell receptor (beta chain) was obtained from a study of T cell repertoires in cytomegalovirus infection. Study-level information: Well-studied HLA-B-restricted epitopes and recently identified HLA-C-restricted epitopes of CMV were both used in the study. Both a matching HLA type and CMV infection were indicated by public TCR beta signatures. Whole-study findings and limits: Within the response measured ex vivo, HLA-C-restricted CMV-specific TCR beta clonotypes were dominant. Individuals carrying CMV plus the relevant HLA were identified by cumulative frequency of public TCR beta families.

A remark on this clonotype: Its antigen is not known.

Germline V gene sequence: CDR1 MNHEY, CDR2 SVGAGI. The length of the CDR3 is 17 residues. Trimming took off 4 bases at V and 9 bases at J, with 25 bases between the two ends. One entry per CDR3 protein results from TCRdb running MiXCR on the reads. In the table there are around 800,000 distinct CDR3 sequences, 32% of which are singletons. V is TRBV6-5 and J is TRBJ1-5, with D maybe TRBD1 (5 bases). This TCR derives from a human donor in good health (CMV status not recorded). Some clones in this sample may be carry-over from other donors' samples. The specimen was cultured CD8+ T cells from PBMCs, collected from culture after CMV antigen stimulation. The CDR3 bases are TGTGCCAGCAGTTCCACTCGGGCCGTTTTAGGGGATCGGCCCCAGCATTTT. Its protein is CASSSTRAVLGDRPQHF.